The clone carrying this T cell receptor (beta chain) was detected a few times. Its antigen is currently unknown. The data are from a study of T cell repertoires in cytomegalovirus infection. About the research overall: Public signatures in TCR beta pointed to CMV infection and matching HLA type.

TCRdb recomputed calls from the reads with MiXCR, one row per CDR3 protein. The table lists 450,000 to 550,000 distinct CDR3 sequences, approximately 42% of them singletons. V lost 0 bases and J 4 bases, leaving 6 bases between the germline ends. The CDR3 length is 13 residues. The germline V gene has CDR1 SGHTA and CDR2 FQGNSA. Study-level results: Clonotypes of TCR beta that were HLA-C-restricted and CMV-specific dominated the ex vivo response. The study identified carriers of CMV plus the relevant HLA from cumulative public TCR beta family frequency.

The receptor was isolated from a human donor in good health (CMV status not recorded). Some clones in this sample may be carry-over from other donors' samples. This specimen consisted of cultured PBMCs, obtained from culture after CMV antigen stimulation. The gene calls are TRBV7-2 and TRBJ1-2; weak D call: TRBD1 (5 bases). In DNA, the CDR3 is TGTGCCAGCAGCTTAGCGACAGTCTATGGCTACACCTTC. Translation gives CASSLATVYGYTF.